The subject of this entry is one TCR beta chain. Antigen specificity is unknown. This entry comes from a study of T cells expressing NK-cell markers. Turning to the study itself: Sorted CD3+CD56+NKG2C+, CD3+CD56+NKG2C- and CD3+CD56-NKG2C+ T cells provided the TCR beta repertoires. Study results and caveats: The study left the HCMV specificity of expanded NKG2C+ T cell clones unresolved. Of the CD8+ T cell pool in about six donors, roughly 1.0-7.0% was accounted for by dominant NKG2C+ clonotypes.

TCRdb reprocessed the 5' RACE reads, keeping one entry per CDR3 protein, no DNA. The sample holds roughly 390,000 distinct CDR3 sequences. Sequences were obtained from blood T cells: a sorted CD56 or NKG2C T cell subset, CD4+ or CD8+ T cells, or bulk PBMC T cells (not recorded which). The source of this sequence is a man aged 18 to 69 in good health.

The CDR3 loop is CSARDEKTGVSDTQYF. The chain joins TRBV20-1 to TRBJ2-3; absent DNA, TCRdb's TRBD1 call cannot be checked. The CDR3 extends over 16 amino acids. Germline V CDR1 and CDR2: DFQATT, SNEGSKA (reference sequence).